The TCR beta chain described here comes from a study of CD8 T cells in ankylosing spondylitis. V gave up 3 bases and J gave up 3 bases; unmatched junction bases: 7. Germline CDR1 is SGHRS and CDR2 is YFSETQ. There are 16 residues in the CDR3. TCRdb called the 5' RACE reads again in MiXCR, with one record for every CDR3 protein. The data hold approximately 250,000 distinct CDR3 sequences, with approximately 7.6% observed a single time. This clonotype was found many times. V usage is TRBV5-1 and J usage is TRBJ2-1; TRBD2 agrees at 9 bases. Input material: blood, either unsorted or a sorted T cell fraction (not recorded which). The source of this sequence is a female donor with ankylosing spondylitis or in good health (not recorded which). The chain's CDR3 is CASSSSGITDYNEQFF. The CDR3 DNA follows: TGCGCCAGCAGCTCTAGCGGGATCACCGACTACAATGAGCAGTTCTTC.